This T cell receptor (beta chain) was recorded in a study of shared clonotypes between healthy human individuals. The assay was immunoSEQ multiplex PCR, and TCRdb's table has in-frame clones only and misses some. The sample has approximately 810,000 clones, 80% to 95% seen once. V lost 1 base and J lost 6, with 10 bases in between. The germline CDR1 and CDR2 sequences are MNHEY and SMNVEV (reference sequence). The CDR3 covers 14 residues. CD45RO-negative cells were positively selected for CCR7, leaving out terminally differentiated effector memory CD45RA+ cells. Sequenced material: naive CD8+ T cells sorted from blood. This chain connects TRBV27 to TRBJ2-1; no clear D. The sequence was obtained from a man aged 25-40 years in good health. The CDR3 DNA follows: TGTGCCAGCAGTTTATACGGTACTCCCAATGAGCAGTTCTTC. Protein sequence: CASSLYGTPNEQFF.